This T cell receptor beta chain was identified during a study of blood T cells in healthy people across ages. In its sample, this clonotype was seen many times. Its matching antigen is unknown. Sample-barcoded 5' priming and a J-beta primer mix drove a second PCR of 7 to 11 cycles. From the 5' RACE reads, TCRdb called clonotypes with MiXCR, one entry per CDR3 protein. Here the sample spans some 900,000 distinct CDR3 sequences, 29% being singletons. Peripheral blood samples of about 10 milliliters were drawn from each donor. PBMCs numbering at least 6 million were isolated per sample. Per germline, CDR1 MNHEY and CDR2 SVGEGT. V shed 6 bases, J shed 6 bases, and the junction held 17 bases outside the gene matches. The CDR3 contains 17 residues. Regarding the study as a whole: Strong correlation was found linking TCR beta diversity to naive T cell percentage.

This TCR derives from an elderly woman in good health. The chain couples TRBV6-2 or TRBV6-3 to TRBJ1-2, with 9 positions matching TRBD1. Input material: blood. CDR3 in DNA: TGTGCCAGCAGACCTACAGGGGGCGAAACTAAACGGGATGGCTACACCTTC. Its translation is CASRPTGGETKRDGYTF.